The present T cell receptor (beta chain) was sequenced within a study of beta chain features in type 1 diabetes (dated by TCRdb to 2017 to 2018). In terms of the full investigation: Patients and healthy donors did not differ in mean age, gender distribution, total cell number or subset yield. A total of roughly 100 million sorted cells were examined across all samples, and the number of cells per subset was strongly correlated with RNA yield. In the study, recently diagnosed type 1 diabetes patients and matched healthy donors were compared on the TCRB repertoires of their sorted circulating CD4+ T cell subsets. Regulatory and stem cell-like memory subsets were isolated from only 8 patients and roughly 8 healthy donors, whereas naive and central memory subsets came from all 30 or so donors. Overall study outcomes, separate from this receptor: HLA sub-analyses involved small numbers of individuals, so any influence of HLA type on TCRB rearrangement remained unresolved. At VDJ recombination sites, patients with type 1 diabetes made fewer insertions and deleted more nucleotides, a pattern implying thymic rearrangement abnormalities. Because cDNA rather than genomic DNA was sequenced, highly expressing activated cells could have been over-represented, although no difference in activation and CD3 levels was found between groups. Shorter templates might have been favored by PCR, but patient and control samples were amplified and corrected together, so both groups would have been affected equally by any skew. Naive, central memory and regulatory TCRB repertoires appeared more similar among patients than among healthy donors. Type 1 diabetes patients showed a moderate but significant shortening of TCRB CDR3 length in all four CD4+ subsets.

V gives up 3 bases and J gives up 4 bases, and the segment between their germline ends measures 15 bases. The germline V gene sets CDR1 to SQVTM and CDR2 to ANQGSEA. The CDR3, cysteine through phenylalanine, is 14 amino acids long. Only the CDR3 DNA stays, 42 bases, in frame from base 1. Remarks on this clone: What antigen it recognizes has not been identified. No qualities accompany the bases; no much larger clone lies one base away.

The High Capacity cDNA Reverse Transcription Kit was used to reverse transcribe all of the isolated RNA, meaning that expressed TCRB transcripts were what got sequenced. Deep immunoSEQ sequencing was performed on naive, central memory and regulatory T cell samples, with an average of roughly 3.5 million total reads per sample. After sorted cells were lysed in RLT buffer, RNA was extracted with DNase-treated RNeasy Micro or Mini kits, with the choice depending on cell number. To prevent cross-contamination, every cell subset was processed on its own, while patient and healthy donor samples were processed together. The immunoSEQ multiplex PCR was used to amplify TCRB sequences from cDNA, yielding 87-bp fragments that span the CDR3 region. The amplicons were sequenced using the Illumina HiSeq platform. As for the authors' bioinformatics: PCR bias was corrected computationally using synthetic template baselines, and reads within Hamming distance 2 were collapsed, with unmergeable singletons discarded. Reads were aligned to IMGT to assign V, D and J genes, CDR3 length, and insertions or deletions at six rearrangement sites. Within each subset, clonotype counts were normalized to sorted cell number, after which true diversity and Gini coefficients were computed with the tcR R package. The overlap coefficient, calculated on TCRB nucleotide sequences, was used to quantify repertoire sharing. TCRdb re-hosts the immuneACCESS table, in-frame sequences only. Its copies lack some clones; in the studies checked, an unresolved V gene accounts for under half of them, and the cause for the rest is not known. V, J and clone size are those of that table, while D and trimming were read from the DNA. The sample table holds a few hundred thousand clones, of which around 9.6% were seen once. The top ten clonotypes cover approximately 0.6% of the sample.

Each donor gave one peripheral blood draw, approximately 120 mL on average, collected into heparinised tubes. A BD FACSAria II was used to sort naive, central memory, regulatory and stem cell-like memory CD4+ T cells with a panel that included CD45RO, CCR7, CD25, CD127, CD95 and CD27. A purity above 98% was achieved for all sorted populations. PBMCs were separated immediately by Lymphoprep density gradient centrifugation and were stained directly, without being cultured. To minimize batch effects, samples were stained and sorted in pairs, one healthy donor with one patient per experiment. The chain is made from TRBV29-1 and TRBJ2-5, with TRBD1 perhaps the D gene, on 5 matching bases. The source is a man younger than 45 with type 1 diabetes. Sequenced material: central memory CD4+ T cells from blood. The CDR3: CSVDREMPGETQYF. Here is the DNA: TGCAGCGTTGACAGGGAAATGCCAGGAGAGACCCAGTACTTC.